The source of this T cell receptor (beta chain) is a study of metastatic and nonmetastatic thyroid tumors. In the original workflow: CDR3 differences across clinicopathological groups were used to build a distant-metastasis classifier for papillary thyroid cancer. TCRdb re-called the PCR reads via MiXCR. V and J calls and clone size were set by TCRdb, not the authors. The sample lists 9,500 to 14,000 clones; around 30% were seen once. Thyroid surgery took place with no prior treatment in any patient. This clone was detected a few times. The sequenced sample was adjacent normal tissue. This receptor was obtained from a male donor with papillary thyroid cancer or a benign thyroid nodule (not recorded which). Some clones in this sample may be carry-over from other donors' samples.

The CDR3 protein is CASSLSGKWEQFF. The DNA for the CDR3 is TGCGCCAGCAGCTTGTCGGGGAAATGGGAGCAGTTCTTC. The chain employs TRBV5-1 and TRBJ2-1, with D perhaps matching TRBD2 (5 bases). Trimming cost V 1 base and J 10 bases, with 12 bases left between them. The CDR3 runs to 13 residues. Germline CDR1 and CDR2: SGHRS and YFSETQ.